The 7 T cell receptor beta chains given below trace back to one sample, sequenced in a study of T cells in Graves' hyperthyroidism and ophthalmopathy. The TCR beta CDR3 regions underwent amplification using RNA transcripts as the source. HTBI primers were used for first-round RT-PCR of the TCR CDR3. MiXCR was run by TCRdb on the multiplex PCR reads, yielding one entry per CDR3 protein. The sample records 550,000 to 600,000 distinct CDR3 sequences, approximately 44% being singletons. What was sequenced was peripheral blood or thyroid tissue (not recorded which). These TCRs come from an adult woman with Graves' disease, either hyperthyroidism or ophthalmopathy (not recorded which).

In the case of this clonotype: At one of its ends the junction is not consistent with the germline gene, which may arise from a read error. The chain joins TRBV28 to TRBJ1-6; D not certain. CDR1 is MDHEN and CDR2 is SYDVKM in the germline V gene. CDR3 size: 15 residues. CDR3 sequence: CASSFIRIFRRGKGF. The CDR3 bases are TGTGCCAGCAGTTTTATCCGGATATTTCGCAGAGGAAAAGGGTTT.

The chain combines TRBV2 with TRBJ1-4; D remains unclear. Trimming shortened V by 1 base and J by 5 bases, and 20 bases separated the two germline ends. The CDR3 loop spans 18 amino acids. CDR1 and CDR2 from the germline V gene are SNHLY and FYNNEI. The CDR3: CASSEGETLAGGNEKLFF. The CDR3, as DNA: TGTGCCAGCAGTGAAGGGGAGACTCTAGCGGGAGGGAATGAAAAACTGTTTTTT.

This clonotype was seen a handful of times. This chain connects TRBV28 to TRBJ2-7; TRBD2 might be the D (6 bases). CDR1 MDHEN and CDR2 SYDVKM come from the germline V gene. The CDR3 is 15 residues long. Trimming took off 6 bases at V and 3 bases at J, with 18 bases between the two ends. For the CDR3, the DNA is TGTGCCAGCAGCCCAGGGTCAGGGAGGATCTACGAGCAGTACTTC. It translates to CASSPGSGRIYEQYF.

The chain employs TRBV19 and TRBJ1-1, with no clear D. Germline values: CDR1 LNHDA, CDR2 SQIVND (reference sequence). With 8 bases removed from V and 6 bases from J, the gap between germline ends came to 10 bases. This CDR3 comprises 11 residues. For the CDR3, the DNA is TGTGCCAGTTCCTCACCCGCTGAAGCTTTCTTT. Residues: CASSSPAEAFF.

The chain recombines TRBV27 with TRBJ1-5, with D tentatively TRBD1 (5 bases). Germline values: CDR1 MNHEY, CDR2 SMNVEV (reference sequence). V gave up 0 bases and J gave up 6 bases, with 12 bases separating them. The CDR3 loop spans 15 amino acids. CDR3 sequence (DNA): TGTGCCAGCAGTTTATCGCTCGGGGGGGGTCAGCCCCAGCATTTT. Encoded protein: CASSLSLGGGQPQHF.

This clonotype appeared a single time. The V and J genes are TRBV20-1 and TRBJ2-1, with 9 nucleotides matching TRBD2. With 6 bases clipped from V and 1 base from J, the junction kept 10 bases outside the gene matches. Germline V CDR1 and CDR2: DFQATT, SNEGSKA (reference sequence). The CDR3 consists of 16 residues. CDR3 loop: CSATFMTSGSYNEQFF. CDR3 DNA sequence: TGCAGTGCCACGTTCATGACTAGCGGTTCCTACAATGAGCAGTTCTTC.

The chain couples TRBV12-3 or TRBV12-4 to TRBJ1-5; D is undetermined. The CDR3 covers 17 residues. V lost 4 bases and J lost 2, with 18 bases in between. The CDR3 DNA reads as TGTGCCAGCAGTTGGCCGGGGTATGAGGGTGGCAATCAGCCCCAGCATTTT. Its protein product is CASSWPGYEGGNQPQHF.